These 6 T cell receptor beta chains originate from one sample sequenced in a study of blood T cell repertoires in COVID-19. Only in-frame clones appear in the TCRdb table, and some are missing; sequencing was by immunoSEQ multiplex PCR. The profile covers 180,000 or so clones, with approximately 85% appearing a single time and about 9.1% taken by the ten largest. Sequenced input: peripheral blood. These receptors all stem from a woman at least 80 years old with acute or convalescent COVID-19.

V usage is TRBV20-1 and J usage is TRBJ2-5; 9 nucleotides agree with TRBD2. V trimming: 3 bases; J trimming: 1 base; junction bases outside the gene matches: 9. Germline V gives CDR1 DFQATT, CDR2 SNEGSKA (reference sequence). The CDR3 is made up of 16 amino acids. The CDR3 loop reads CSASLAGGLRQETQYF. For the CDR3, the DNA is TGCAGTGCTAGTCTGGCGGGGGGGCTCCGCCAAGAGACCCAGTACTTC.

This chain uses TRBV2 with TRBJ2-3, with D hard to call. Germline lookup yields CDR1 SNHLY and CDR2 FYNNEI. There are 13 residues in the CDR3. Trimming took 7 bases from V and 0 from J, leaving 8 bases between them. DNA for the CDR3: TGTGCCAGCAATGGCCTTAGCACAGATACGCAGTATTTT. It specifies CASNGLSTDTQYF.

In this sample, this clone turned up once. CDR3 loop: CASSRGTGVSYEQYF. The CDR3 bases are TGTGCCAGCAGCAGAGGGACAGGGGTATCCTACGAGCAGTACTTC. The J gene is TRBJ2-7, the V gene TRBV5-4, with 10 bases identical to TRBD1. Per the germline V gene, CDR1 is SGHNT and CDR2 is YYREEE (reference sequence). With 4 bases clipped from V and 1 base from J, the junction kept 5 bases outside the gene matches. There are 15 residues in the CDR3.

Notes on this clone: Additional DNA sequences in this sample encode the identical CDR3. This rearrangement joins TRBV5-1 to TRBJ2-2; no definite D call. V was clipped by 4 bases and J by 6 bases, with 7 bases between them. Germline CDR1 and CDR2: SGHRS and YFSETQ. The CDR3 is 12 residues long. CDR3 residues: CASSLAAGELFF. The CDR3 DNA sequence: TGCGCCAGCAGCCTGGCTGCCGGGGAGCTGTTTTTT. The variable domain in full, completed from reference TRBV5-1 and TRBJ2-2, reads KAGVTQTPRYLIKTRGQQVTLSCSPISGHRSVSWYQQTPGQGLQFLFEYFSETQRNKGNFPGRFSGRQFSNSRSEMNVSTLELGDSALYLCASSLAAGELFFGEGSRLTVL.

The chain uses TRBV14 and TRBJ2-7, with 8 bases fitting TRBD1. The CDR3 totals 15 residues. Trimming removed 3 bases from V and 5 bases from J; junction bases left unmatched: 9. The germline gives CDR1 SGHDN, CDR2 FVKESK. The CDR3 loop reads CASSHHRGLSDEQYF. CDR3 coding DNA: TGTGCCAGCAGCCACCACAGGGGGTTATCTGACGAGCAGTACTTC.

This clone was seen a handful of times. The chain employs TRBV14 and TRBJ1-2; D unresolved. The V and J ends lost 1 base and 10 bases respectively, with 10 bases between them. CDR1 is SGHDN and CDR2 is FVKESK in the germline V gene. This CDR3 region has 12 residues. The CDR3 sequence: CASSQGYRPYTF. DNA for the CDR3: TGTGCCAGCAGCCAAGGCTACAGACCCTACACCTTC.